One and the same sample provided the 24 T cell receptor beta chains below, sequenced in a study of blood T cell repertoires in COVID-19. TCRdb keeps only in-frame clones here, not all; method: immunoSEQ multiplex PCR. The data hold under 200,000 clones, with about 86% observed a single time. The material sequenced was peripheral blood. The source of these receptors is a man aged 25 to 40 with active or convalescent COVID-19.

The CDR3 DNA reads TGTGCCAGCAGCTTAACCTGGACAGGGCTGGCTGGAAACACCATATATTTT. As protein: CASSLTWTGLAGNTIYF. The chain carries TRBV11-2 and TRBJ1-3; the match to TRBD1 covers 8 bases. There are 17 residues in the CDR3. Trimming removed 2 bases from V and 2 bases from J; junction bases left unmatched: 8. Germline values: CDR1 SGHAT, CDR2 FQNNGV.

There are a few counts of this clone. This sequence joins TRBV24-1 and TRBJ1-6; TRBD1 might be the D (5 bases). The CDR3 runs to 13 residues. The V and J ends lost 7 bases and 9 bases respectively, with 12 bases between them. The germline CDR1 and CDR2 sequences are KGHDR and SFDVKD. The CDR3 loop is CATSPGGGSPLHF. The CDR3 bases are TGTGCCACCAGCCCTGGGGGAGGTTCACCCCTCCACTTT.

V gene TRBV19 combines with J gene TRBJ2-7; 7 nucleotides agree with TRBD2. The CDR3 runs to 14 residues. Germline V gives CDR1 LNHDA, CDR2 SQIVND (reference sequence). V trimming: 3 bases; J trimming: 2 bases; junction bases outside the gene matches: 4. Here the CDR3 DNA reads TGTGCCAGTAGTATGGGGGGGGAGGCCTACGAGCAGTACTTC. It translates to CASSMGGEAYEQYF.

In this sample, this clone turned up once. The chain couples TRBV11-2 to TRBJ2-5; TRBD2 matches 9 bases. The CDR3 spans 16 residues. The V and J ends lost 3 bases and 1 base, in that order; junction bases with no gene match: 6. In germline, CDR1 is SGHAT, CDR2 FQNNGV. The DNA for the CDR3 is TGTGCCAGCAGCTTCTTTGCTAGCGGGGTCCAAGAGACCCAGTACTTC. It specifies CASSFFASGVQETQYF.

This sequence joins TRBV6-2 or TRBV6-3 and TRBJ2-3; 12 bases are a match to TRBD2. The CDR3 consists of 16 residues. V lost 2 bases to trimming and J lost 8 bases; unmatched junction nucleotides: 8. Germline V lookup: CDR1 MNHEY, CDR2 SVGEGT. The CDR3 DNA reads as TGTGCCAGCAGTTACCCCCTAGCGGGAGGGCCCGCTACGCAGTATTTT. Protein sequence: CASSYPLAGGPATQYF.

The chain links TRBV24-1 to TRBJ1-6; D call uncertain. The CDR3 covers 13 residues. Germline values: CDR1 KGHDR, CDR2 SFDVKD. The ends were cut back, 1 base at V and 7 bases at J, with 4 bases in the middle. This chain's CDR3 is CATSDFENSPLHF. The CDR3, as DNA: TGTGCCACCAGTGATTTCGAGAATTCACCCCTCCACTTT.

The V and J genes are TRBV6-5 and TRBJ1-4; 10 bases fit TRBD1. CDR1 and CDR2 from the germline V gene are MNHEY and SVGAGI. V dropped 0 bases and J dropped 8; count of bases not matched to a gene: 3. This CDR3 comprises 15 residues. CDR3 DNA: TGTGCCAGCAGTTACTCCGGGACAGGGGTGGAAAAACTGTTTTTT. Encoded protein: CASSYSGTGVEKLFF.

This clone has only one observation. This chain joins TRBV11-2 and TRBJ2-1, with 7 positions matching TRBD2. From germline, CDR1 is SGHAT and CDR2 FQNNGV. The J segment lost 5 bases and the V segment lost 5 bases, leaving 6 bases of the junction unmatched. The CDR3 length is 14 residues. The CDR3 protein is CASSPWGGNNEQFF. The DNA for the CDR3 is TGTGCCAGCAGCCCGTGGGGGGGAAACAATGAGCAGTTCTTC.

This clone was seen once. CDR3 residues: CASSLDGGAEAFF. The CDR3 DNA sequence: TGTGCCAGCAGCTTGGATGGGGGGGCTGAAGCTTTCTTT. The J gene is TRBJ1-1, the V gene TRBV5-6; TRBD1 is a possible D gene (5 bases). The CDR3 sequence is 13 residues long. In germline, CDR1 is SGHDT, CDR2 YYEEEE. Trimming shortened V by 0 bases and J by 6 bases, and 9 bases separated the two germline ends.

The chain has TRBV10-1 and TRBJ2-2, with 9 positions matching TRBD1. The CDR3 covers 17 residues. J gave up 2 bases and V 5 bases, and 9 bases lay outside the gene matches. Per germline, CDR1 WNHNN and CDR2 SYGVQD (reference sequence). DNA for the CDR3: TGCGCCAGCAGTCCCTATCGGACAGGGGTAAACACCGGGGAGCTGTTTTTT. Its protein is CASSPYRTGVNTGELFF.

The CDR3 DNA reads TGTGCCTGGAAGGAAAGGACAGCAGGTGGCTACACCTTC. It encodes CAWKERTAGGYTF. The V gene is TRBV30, the J gene TRBJ1-2; possibly TRBD1 for D (6 bases). The CDR3 totals 13 residues. From germline, CDR1 is GTSNPN and CDR2 SVGIG (reference sequence). V was pared by 4 bases and J by 7 bases, with 16 bases between.

This chain uses TRBV4-3 with TRBJ1-2; 7 bases align to TRBD1. The CDR3 contains 14 residues. The trim removed 4 bases at V and 5 bases at J, leaving 7 bases unmatched. The germline gives CDR1 LGHNA, CDR2 YSLEER. CDR3 bases: TGCGCCAGCAGCCCAAGTAGGGGGCCGTATGGCTACACCTTC. Its translation is CASSPSRGPYGYTF.

The chain employs TRBV5-4 and TRBJ1-2; D gene ambiguous. Germline V gene sequence: CDR1 SGHNT, CDR2 YYREEE (reference sequence). The CDR3 has 13 amino acids. Trimming left V 0 bases short and J 1 base short, with 4 bases between. The CDR3 reads CASSLDGNYGYTF. CDR3 nucleotide sequence: TGTGCCAGCAGCTTGGACGGTAACTATGGCTACACCTTC.

This chain uses TRBV5-4 with TRBJ2-5; TRBD2 aligns across 11 bases. The ends lost 4 bases at V and 0 bases at J; junction bases unmatched: 2. Germline loops: CDR1 SGHNT, CDR2 YYREEE (reference sequence). The CDR3 sequence is 15 residues long. The CDR3 coding sequence is TGTGCCAGCAGCACTAGCGGGGGTTACCAAGAGACCCAGTACTTC. Amino acids: CASSTSGGYQETQYF.

The V and J genes are TRBV18 and TRBJ1-3; 7 bases match TRBD1. Germline CDR1 is KGHSH and CDR2 is LQKENI. This CDR3 has 16 amino acids. After removal of 8 bases from V and 0 bases from J, the junction contained 10 bases not matched to a gene. CDR3 bases: TGTGCCAGCACCCGGGACAGCCAACTCTCTGGAAACACCATATATTTT. Residues: CASTRDSQLSGNTIYF.

V usage is TRBV5-1 and J usage is TRBJ2-1, with TRBD1 as a possible D gene (6 bases). This CDR3 has 12 amino acids. The V gene lost 0 bases and the J gene lost 10 bases, with 8 bases spanning the gap. Germline V gene sequence: CDR1 SGHRS, CDR2 YFSETQ. The CDR3 loop is CASSLGQVEQFF. The CDR3 DNA reads as TGCGCCAGCAGCTTGGGACAGGTCGAGCAGTTCTTC.

The chain joins TRBV10-3 to TRBJ2-1; D gene ambiguous. CDR3 length equals 13 residues. The germline V and J ends were trimmed by 10 bases and 4 bases, with 14 bases remaining between them. Germline CDR1 reads ENHRY; CDR2 reads SYGVKD. The CDR3 loop is CATTDTTYNEQFF. The CDR3 nucleotides read TGTGCCACTACCGACACAACGTACAATGAGCAGTTCTTC.

This clone came up many times. The chain employs TRBV11-2 and TRBJ2-5, with TRBD2 matching 7 bases. V was pared by 3 bases and J by 3 bases, with 10 bases of the junction left unmatched. CDR1 is SGHAT and CDR2 is FQNNGV in the germline V gene. The CDR3 has 16 amino acids. DNA for the CDR3: TGTGCCAGCAGCTTTCCCTCTGGGGACTACAAAGAGACCCAGTACTTC. Its protein product is CASSFPSGDYKETQYF.

This sequence joins TRBV30 and TRBJ2-1, with 14 bases matching TRBD2. V dropped 2 bases and J dropped 0; count of bases not matched to a gene: 6. The germline V gene encodes CDR1 GTSNPN and CDR2 SVGIG (reference sequence). There are 18 residues in the CDR3. The CDR3 here is CAWSTRTSGRSSYNEQFF. In DNA form, the CDR3 reads TGTGCCTGGAGTACACGGACTAGCGGGAGGTCCTCCTACAATGAGCAGTTCTTC.

This clone has more than one count but fewer than ten. The genes are TRBV2 and TRBJ2-7, with D possibly TRBD1 on 5 matching bases. Germline loops: CDR1 SNHLY, CDR2 FYNNEI. V lost 6 bases and J 4 bases, leaving 10 bases between the germline ends. CDR3 length equals 12 residues. The CDR3 nucleotides read TGTGCCAGCAGGCGAACAGGATACGAGCAGTACTTC. Its translation: CASRRTGYEQYF.

The chain couples TRBV3-1 (or the pseudogene TRBV3-2) to TRBJ2-3; no firm D call. The germline gives CDR1 LGHDT, CDR2 YNNKEL (reference sequence). The CDR3 runs to 14 residues. Trimming took off 0 bases at V and 1 base at J, with 5 bases between the two ends. The CDR3 protein is CASSQEFGTDTQYF. CDR3 DNA: TGTGCCAGCAGCCAAGAATTCGGCACAGATACGCAGTATTTT.

V and J are TRBV7-9 and TRBJ2-7, with 13 bases matching TRBD2. CDR1 and CDR2 from the germline V gene are SEHNR and FQNEAQ (reference sequence). The CDR3 runs 17 residues. The ends lost 2 bases at V and 6 bases at J; junction bases unmatched: 10. The CDR3 DNA reads TGTGCCAGCAGCTTAACGGGACTAGCGGGACGGGCCGGCGAGCAGTACTTC. Encoded protein: CASSLTGLAGRAGEQYF.

The chain joins TRBV7-2 to TRBJ2-3; no firm D call. Trimming pared 1 base from V and 1 base from J, leaving 6 bases between. Germline V gene sequence: CDR1 SGHTA, CDR2 FQGNSA. The CDR3 contains 14 residues. CDR3 sequence (DNA): TGTGCCAGCAGCTTAGACGAGGGCACAGATACGCAGTATTTT. Amino acid sequence: CASSLDEGTDTQYF.

This chain uses TRBV6-5 with TRBJ2-7, with D tentatively TRBD2 (5 bases). This CDR3 region has 14 residues. V was clipped by 4 bases and J by 3 bases, with 13 bases between them. Looked up from germline, CDR1 is MNHEY and CDR2 is SVGAGI. In DNA form, the CDR3 reads TGTGCCAGCAGTTGGCCCGGACGGGACTACGAGCAGTACTTC. Encoded protein: CASSWPGRDYEQYF.